Here is one T cell receptor (beta chain) with its context. Sequencing used immunoSEQ multiplex PCR; TCRdb keeps in-frame clones, though not all of them. Here the sample spans 60,000 to 85,000 clones, around 94% being singletons. This sample was taken from a study of T cell changes during pregnancy in multiple sclerosis. From germline, CDR1 is MNHEY and CDR2 SVGAGI. This CDR3 spans 13 amino acids. Trimming took off 2 bases at V and 4 bases at J, with 8 bases between the two ends. Here the sequenced sample was peripheral blood, taken in the third trimester of pregnancy. The sequence was collected from a female donor with multiple sclerosis, enrolled in a pregnancy study. This chain links TRBV6-5 with TRBJ1-2; the D is unclear. In nucleotides, the CDR3 is TGTGCCAGCAGTTACAGGCAGGCCTATGGCTACACCTTC. As protein: CASSYRQAYGYTF.